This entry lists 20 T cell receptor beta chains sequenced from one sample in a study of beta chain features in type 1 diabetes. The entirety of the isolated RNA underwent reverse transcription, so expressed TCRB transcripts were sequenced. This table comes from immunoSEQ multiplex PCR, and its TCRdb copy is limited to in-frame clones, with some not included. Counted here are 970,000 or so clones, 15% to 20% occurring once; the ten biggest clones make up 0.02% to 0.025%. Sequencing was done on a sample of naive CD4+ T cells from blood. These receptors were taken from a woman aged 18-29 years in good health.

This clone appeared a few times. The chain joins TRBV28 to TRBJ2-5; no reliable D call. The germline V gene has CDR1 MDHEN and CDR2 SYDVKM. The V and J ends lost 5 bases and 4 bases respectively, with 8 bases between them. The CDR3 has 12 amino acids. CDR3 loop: CASSPTPETQYF. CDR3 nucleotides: TGTGCCAGCAGTCCGACCCCAGAGACCCAGTACTTC.

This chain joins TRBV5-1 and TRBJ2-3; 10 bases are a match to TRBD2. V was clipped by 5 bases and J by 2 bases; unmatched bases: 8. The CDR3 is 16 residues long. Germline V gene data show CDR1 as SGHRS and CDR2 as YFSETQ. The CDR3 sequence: CASRPGLATDTDTQYF. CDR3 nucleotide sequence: TGCGCCAGCAGACCGGGACTAGCGACAGACACAGATACGCAGTATTTT.

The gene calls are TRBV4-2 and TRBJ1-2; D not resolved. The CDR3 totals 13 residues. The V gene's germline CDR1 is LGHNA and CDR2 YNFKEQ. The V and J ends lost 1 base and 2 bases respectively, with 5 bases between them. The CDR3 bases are TGTGCCAGCAGCCAAGCAGTCAACTATGGCTACACCTTC. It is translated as CASSQAVNYGYTF.

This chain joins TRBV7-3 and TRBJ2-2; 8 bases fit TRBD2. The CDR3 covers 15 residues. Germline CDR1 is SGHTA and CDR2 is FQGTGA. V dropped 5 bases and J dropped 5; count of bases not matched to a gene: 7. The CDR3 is CASSRGRSGTGELFF. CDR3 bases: TGTGCCAGCAGCCGCGGGAGGTCCGGGACCGGGGAGCTGTTTTTT.

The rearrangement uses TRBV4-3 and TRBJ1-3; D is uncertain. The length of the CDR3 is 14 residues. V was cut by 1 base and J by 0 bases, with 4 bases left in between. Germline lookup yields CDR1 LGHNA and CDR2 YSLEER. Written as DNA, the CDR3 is TGCGCCAGCAGCCAAGGAATCTCTGGAAACACCATATATTTT. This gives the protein CASSQGISGNTIYF.

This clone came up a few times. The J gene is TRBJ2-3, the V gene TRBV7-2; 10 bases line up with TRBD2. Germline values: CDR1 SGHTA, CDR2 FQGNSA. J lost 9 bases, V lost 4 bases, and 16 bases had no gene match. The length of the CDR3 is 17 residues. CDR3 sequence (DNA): TGTGCCAGCAGCTCCGCCGGACTAGCGGTGCGGAGGGTGACGCAGTATTTT. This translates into CASSSAGLAVRRVTQYF.

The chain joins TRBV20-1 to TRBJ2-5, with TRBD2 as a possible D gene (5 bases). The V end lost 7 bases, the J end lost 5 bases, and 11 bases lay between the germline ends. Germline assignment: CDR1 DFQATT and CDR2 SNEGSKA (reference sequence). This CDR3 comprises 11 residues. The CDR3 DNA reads TGCAGTGGGTTAGCGTGGGAGACCCAGTACTTC. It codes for CSGLAWETQYF.

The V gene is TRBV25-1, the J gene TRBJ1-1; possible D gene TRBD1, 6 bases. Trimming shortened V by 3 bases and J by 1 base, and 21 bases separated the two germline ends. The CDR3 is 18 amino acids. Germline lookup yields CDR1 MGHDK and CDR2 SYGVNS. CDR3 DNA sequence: TGTGCCAGCAGTGACCGCGGGGGGGCGGCAGTCTCGAACACTGAAGCTTTCTTT. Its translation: CASSDRGGAAVSNTEAFF.

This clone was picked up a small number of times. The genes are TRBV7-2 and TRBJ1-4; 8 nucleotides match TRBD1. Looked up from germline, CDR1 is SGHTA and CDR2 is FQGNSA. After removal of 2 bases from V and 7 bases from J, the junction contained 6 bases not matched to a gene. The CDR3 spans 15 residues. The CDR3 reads CASSLQQGAGEKLFF. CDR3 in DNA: TGTGCCAGCAGCTTACAGCAGGGGGCGGGTGAAAAACTGTTTTTT.

This CDR3 is CASSPGTAEKETQYF. CDR3 coding DNA: TGTGCCAGCAGCCCCGGGACAGCAGAAAAAGAGACCCAGTACTTC. This chain uses TRBV9 with TRBJ2-5, with 7 bases fitting TRBD1. The germline V gene has CDR1 SGDLS and CDR2 YYNGEE. CDR3 length: 15 residues. Trimming cost V 4 bases and J 3 bases; bases outside gene matches: 9.

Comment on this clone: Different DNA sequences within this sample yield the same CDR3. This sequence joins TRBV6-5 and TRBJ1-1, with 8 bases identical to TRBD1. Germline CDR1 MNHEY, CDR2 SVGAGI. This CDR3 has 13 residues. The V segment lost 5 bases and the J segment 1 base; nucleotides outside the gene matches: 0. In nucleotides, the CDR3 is TGTGCCAGCAGTGGACAGGGGAACACTGAAGCTTTCTTT. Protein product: CASSGQGNTEAFF.

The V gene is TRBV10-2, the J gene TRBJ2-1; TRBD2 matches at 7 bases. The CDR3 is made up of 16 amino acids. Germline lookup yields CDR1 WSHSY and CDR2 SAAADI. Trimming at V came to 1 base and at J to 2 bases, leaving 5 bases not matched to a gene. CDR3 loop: CASSEFAGETYNEQFF. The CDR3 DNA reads TGCGCCAGCAGTGAGTTCGCGGGAGAAACCTACAATGAGCAGTTCTTC.

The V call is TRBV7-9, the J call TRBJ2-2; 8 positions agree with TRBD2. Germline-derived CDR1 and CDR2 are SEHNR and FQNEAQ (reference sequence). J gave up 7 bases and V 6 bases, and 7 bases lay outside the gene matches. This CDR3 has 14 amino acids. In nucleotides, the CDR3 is TGTGCCAGCAGTAGAAAGCGGGGGAGCGGGGAGCTGTTTTTT. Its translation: CASSRKRGSGELFF.

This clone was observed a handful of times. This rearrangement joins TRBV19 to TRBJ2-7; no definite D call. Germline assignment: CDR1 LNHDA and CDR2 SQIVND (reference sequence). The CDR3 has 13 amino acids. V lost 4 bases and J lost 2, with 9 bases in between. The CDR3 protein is CASSSGLTYEQYF. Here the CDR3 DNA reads TGTGCCAGTAGTAGCGGCCTGACCTACGAGCAGTACTTC.

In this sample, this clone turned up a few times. The CDR3 coding sequence is TGTGCCAGCTCACCATGGGCCTCCGGGACCAGCCAAGAGACCCAGTACTTC. Encoded protein: CASSPWASGTSQETQYF. The chain couples TRBV18 to TRBJ2-5; either TRBD1 or TRBD2 may fit D (5 bases each). The CDR3 length is 17 residues. CDR1 and CDR2 (germline): KGHSH, LQKENI. The ends were cut back, 2 bases at V and 1 base at J, with 17 bases in the middle.

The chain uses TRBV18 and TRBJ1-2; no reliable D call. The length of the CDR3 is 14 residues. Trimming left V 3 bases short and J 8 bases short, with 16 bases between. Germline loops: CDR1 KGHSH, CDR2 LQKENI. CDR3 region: CASSPSEGWSGYTF. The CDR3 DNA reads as TGTGCCAGCTCACCGTCCGAGGGCTGGTCGGGCTACACCTTC.

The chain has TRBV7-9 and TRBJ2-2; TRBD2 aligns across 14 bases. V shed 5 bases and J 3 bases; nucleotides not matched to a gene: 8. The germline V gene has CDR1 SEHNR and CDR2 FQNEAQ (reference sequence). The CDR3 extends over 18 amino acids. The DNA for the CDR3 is TGTGCCAGCAGCATCCGGAAGGGACTAGCGGGAGACACCGGGGAGCTGTTTTTT. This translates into CASSIRKGLAGDTGELFF.

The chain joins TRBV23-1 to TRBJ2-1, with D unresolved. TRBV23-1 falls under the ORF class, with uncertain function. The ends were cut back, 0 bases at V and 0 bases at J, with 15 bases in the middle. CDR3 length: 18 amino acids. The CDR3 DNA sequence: TGCGCCAGCAGTCAATCAAAGTACGAGACCGTCTCCTACAATGAGCAGTTCTTC. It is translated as CASSQSKYETVSYNEQFF.

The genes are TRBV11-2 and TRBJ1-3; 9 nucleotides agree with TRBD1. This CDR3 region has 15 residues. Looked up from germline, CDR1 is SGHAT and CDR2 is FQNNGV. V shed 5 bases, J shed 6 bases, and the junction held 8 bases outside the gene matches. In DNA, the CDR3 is TGTGCCAGCAGCCAAGAGAGGACAGGGGCAAACACCATATATTTT. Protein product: CASSQERTGANTIYF.

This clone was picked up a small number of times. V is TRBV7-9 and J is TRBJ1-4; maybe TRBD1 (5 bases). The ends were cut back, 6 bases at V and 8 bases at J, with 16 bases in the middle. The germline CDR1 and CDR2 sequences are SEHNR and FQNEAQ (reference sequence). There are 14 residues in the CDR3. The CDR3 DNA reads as TGTGCCAGCAGTCCCGGGACGTTATCCGAAAAACTGTTTTTT. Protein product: CASSPGTLSEKLFF.